This TCR beta chain is from a study of cytomegalovirus exposure and HLA in healthy donors. Overall study context: Ancestry clustering placed about 80% of approximately 370 genotyped donors in the Caucasian-associated cluster. Study-level results: Cytomegalovirus status was reportedly diagnosed by the classifier with high specificity and sensitivity.

As for this clone: The antigen remains undetermined.

V was cut by 4 bases and J by 4 bases, with 13 bases left in between. Germline V CDR1 and CDR2: MNHNY, SVGAGI (reference sequence). CDR3 size: 15 residues. The PCR employed 60 Vbeta primers together with 13 Jbeta primers. Under the authors' procedure: It was a later analysis that counted approximately 81 million unique TCR beta chains, of which approximately 9.9 million were shared. The data were produced by immunoSEQ multiplex PCR, yet TCRdb's version contains in-frame clones alone and is incomplete. V and J calls and clone size are as listed in that table; D and trimming were resolved from the DNA. The sample has 160,000 or so clones, approximately 80% seen once.

Material: PBMCs. This sequence originates from a man between 18 and 35 years old in good health and CMV-seropositive. The V and J genes are TRBV6-6 and TRBJ1-4; possibly TRBD1 for D (6 bases). CDR3 amino acids: CASSFLTGLNEKLFF. The CDR3, as DNA: TGTGCCAGCAGTTTTCTCACAGGGCTTAATGAAAAACTGTTTTTT.